What follows are 22 T cell receptor beta chains derived from one specimen sequenced in a study of human thymus T cells. The method was immunoSEQ multiplex PCR; TCRdb's version includes in-frame clones alone and lacks a portion of them. This sample has tens of thousands of clones, with 85% to 95% found just once. From resections taken during corrective heart surgery, the thymus tissue was obtained. Material: thymus tissue. The receptors stem from a girl in the first two years of life with a congenital heart defect but otherwise immunologically healthy.

This sequence joins TRBV6-5 and TRBJ2-7; 8 bases are a match to TRBD2. This CDR3 contains 16 residues. V lost 4 bases and J lost 0; bases outside the gene matches: 8. Germline V gene lookup returns CDR1 MNHEY and CDR2 SVGAGI. As DNA, the CDR3 is TGTGCCAGCAGTTCCCCTCTTAGCGGGACCTCCTACGAGCAGTACTTC. Its protein is CASSSPLSGTSYEQYF.

The chain couples TRBV30 to TRBJ1-4; D might be TRBD1 (5 bases). The CDR3 covers 15 residues. The germline gives CDR1 GTSNPN, CDR2 SVGIG (reference sequence). Trimming pared 2 bases from V and 4 bases from J, leaving 14 bases between. The CDR3, as DNA: TGTGCCTGGAGTCTCCCGGAGGGGATTAATGAAAAACTGTTTTTT. This gives the protein CAWSLPEGINEKLFF.

V gene TRBV15 combines with J gene TRBJ1-2; the D is unclear. This CDR3 comprises 12 residues. Germline CDR1 LNHNV, CDR2 YYDKDF (reference sequence). The V end was cut by 0 bases, the J end by 8 bases, with 7 bases between. The CDR3 reads CATSRDWGGYTF. The CDR3 bases are TGTGCCACCAGCAGAGATTGGGGAGGCTACACCTTC.

The V call is TRBV28, the J call TRBJ1-4; D is perhaps TRBD1 (6 bases). The CDR3 is 18 residues long. V gave up 5 bases and J gave up 7 bases, with 26 bases separating them. Germline-derived CDR1 and CDR2 are MDHEN and SYDVKM. CDR3 nucleotide sequence: TGTGCCAGCAGTACCCAAGATCCCACAGGAAAAGGGGGTGAAAAACTGTTTTTT. As protein: CASSTQDPTGKGGEKLFF.

Here the CDR3 reads CASSPNRERLNEQFF. The CDR3, as DNA: TGTGCCAGCAGCCCGAACAGGGAAAGGCTCAATGAGCAGTTCTTC. The gene calls are TRBV4-2 and TRBJ2-1; a possible D gene is TRBD1 (6 bases). CDR3 size: 15 residues. V lost 4 bases to trimming and J lost 6 bases, with 16 bases between them. Per germline, CDR1 LGHNA and CDR2 YNFKEQ.

This clone was recorded a few times. V and J are TRBV4-2 and TRBJ2-1, with TRBD2 matching over 15 bases. CDR1 and CDR2 (germline): LGHNA, YNFKEQ. Trimming took 2 bases from V and 9 from J; bases not matched to a gene: 11. The CDR3 covers 18 residues. The CDR3 sequence is CASSQTPGTSGRSGEQFF. The CDR3 bases are TGTGCCAGCAGCCAAACCCCGGGGACTAGCGGGAGGTCCGGTGAGCAGTTCTTC.

This clone was seen a single time. The chain joins TRBV5-1 to TRBJ2-5; D perhaps matches TRBD1 (6 bases). Trimming left V 3 bases short and J 5 bases short, with 14 bases between. From germline, CDR1 is SGHRS and CDR2 YFSETQ. The length of the CDR3 is 14 residues. This chain's CDR3 is CASSWNRTVETQYF. The CDR3 region has the DNA TGCGCCAGCAGCTGGAACCGGACAGTTGAGACCCAGTACTTC.

The chain has TRBV5-8 and TRBJ2-2, with D perhaps being TRBD1 or TRBD2 (6 bases each). From germline, CDR1 is SGHTS and CDR2 YDEGEE. Deletions cut 2 bases from V and 9 bases from J, with 26 bases between. This CDR3 is 18 amino acids long. CDR3 DNA sequence: TGTGCCAGCAGCTTTGGGCATTTTGCGGGGACAAGAGCCTGGGAGCTGTTTTTT. Translated, it gives CASSFGHFAGTRAWELFF.

This CDR3 is CASSESRETQYF. In nucleotides, the CDR3 is TGTGCCAGCAGTGAAAGTAGAGAGACCCAGTACTTC. The chain recombines TRBV2 with TRBJ2-5; D uncertain. Per the germline V gene, CDR1 is SNHLY and CDR2 is FYNNEI. V dropped 2 bases and J dropped 4 bases, with 5 bases sitting between them. The CDR3 totals 12 residues.

The rearrangement joins TRBV18 to TRBJ2-1; possibly TRBD2 for D (6 bases). Deletions cut 0 bases from V and 0 bases from J, with 12 bases between. The germline gives CDR1 KGHSH, CDR2 LQKENI. The CDR3 is 17 residues long. CDR3 DNA: TGTGCCAGCTCACCACCCAAGCGGAGGGACTCCTACAATGAGCAGTTCTTC. This sequence encodes CASSPPKRRDSYNEQFF.

The chain links TRBV6-1 to TRBJ1-4; TRBD1 aligns across 10 bases. The germline V gene encodes CDR1 MNHNS and CDR2 SASEGT. This CDR3 has 18 residues. Germline trimming cut 4 bases from V and 5 bases from J; bases unmatched to any gene: 13. The CDR3 DNA reads TGTGCCAGCAGTGTACTGCTTTTCTTGGGACAGGGGAATGAAAAACTGTTTTTT. The encoded protein is CASSVLLFLGQGNEKLFF.

The chain has TRBV4-1 and TRBJ2-3, with 13 bases aligning to TRBD2. The CDR3 extends over 16 amino acids. Germline loops: CDR1 MGHRA, CDR2 YSYEKL. V gave up 5 bases and J gave up 3 bases; unmatched junction bases: 5. The CDR3 nucleotides read TGCGCCAGCAGCACTAGCGGGAGGGAGAGTACAGATACGCAGTATTTT. Amino acid sequence: CASSTSGRESTDTQYF.

V and J are TRBV5-1 and TRBJ1-1; 10 bases fit TRBD1. The V and J ends lost 4 bases and 1 base, in that order; junction bases with no gene match: 1. This CDR3 is 14 amino acids long. Germline CDR1 SGHRS, CDR2 YFSETQ. The chain's CDR3 is CASSGQGGNTEAFF. The DNA of the CDR3 is TGCGCCAGCAGCGGACAGGGGGGGAACACTGAAGCTTTCTTT. The complete variable domain, with remaining parts taken from reference TRBV5-1 and TRBJ1-1, reads KAGVTQTPRYLIKTRGQQVTLSCSPISGHRSVSWYQQTPGQGLQFLFEYFSETQRNKGNFPGRFSGRQFSNSRSEMNVSTLELGDSALYLCASSGQGGNTEAFFGQGTRLTVV.

DNA of the CDR3: TGTGCCAGCAGCTTAGATGCCGGACAGGGACGAATTAGCTCCTACAATGAGCAGTTCTTC. Residues: CASSLDAGQGRISSYNEQFF. V and J are TRBV11-3 and TRBJ2-1; 8 bases match TRBD1. The CDR3 is 20 amino acids. V lost 0 bases and J lost 0; bases outside the gene matches: 13. The germline gives CDR1 SGHNT, CDR2 YENEEA.

V gene TRBV27 combines with J gene TRBJ2-4; D perhaps matches TRBD2 (5 bases). This CDR3 is built from 14 residues. CDR1 and CDR2 from the germline V gene are MNHEY and SMNVEV (reference sequence). Trimming cost V 5 bases and J 5 bases, with 13 bases left between them. CDR3 in amino acids: CASSAIEEENIQYF. CDR3 nucleotides: TGTGCCAGCAGTGCTATAGAGGAGGAAAACATTCAGTACTTC.

This clone was detected only a few times. This sequence joins TRBV11-2 and TRBJ1-5, with D unclear. The CDR3 sequence is 16 residues long. Germline V gene data show CDR1 as SGHAT and CDR2 as FQNNGV. Between the trimmed V and J ends, which lost 6 bases and 0 bases, there was a span of 15 bases. This chain's CDR3 is CASRKVRRYSNQPQHF. In DNA form, the CDR3 reads TGTGCCAGCAGAAAGGTCAGGCGCTATAGCAATCAGCCCCAGCATTTT.

The chain recombines TRBV15 with TRBJ1-5, with a tentative D call TRBD1 (5 bases). In germline, CDR1 is LNHNV, CDR2 YYDKDF (reference sequence). V was clipped by 9 bases and J by 1 base, with 16 bases between them. The CDR3 runs to 15 residues. The chain's CDR3 is CATQFLDSSNQPQHF. Here the CDR3 DNA reads TGTGCCACACAATTCTTAGACAGCAGCAATCAGCCCCAGCATTTT.

The genes are TRBV12-5 and TRBJ2-1, with a weak D call TRBD1 (6 bases). Trimming took 6 bases from V and 0 from J, leaving 12 bases between them. The CDR3 loop spans 15 amino acids. In germline, CDR1 is LGHNT, CDR2 FRNRAP. The CDR3 reads CASGRQDTSYNEQFF. CDR3 in DNA: TGTGCTAGTGGCCGACAGGACACCTCCTACAATGAGCAGTTCTTC.

This clone was seen only once. The V call is TRBV20-1, the J call TRBJ1-2, with a possible D match to TRBD1 (5 bases). Deletions cut 3 bases from V and 7 bases from J, with 9 bases between. The CDR3 runs to 11 residues. CDR1 DFQATT and CDR2 SNEGSKA come from the germline V gene (reference sequence). CDR3 coding DNA: TGCAGTGCTAGGGGGCTCAGTGGCTACACCTTC. Amino acid sequence: CSARGLSGYTF.

As to this clone: The germline gene is not matched at one end of the junction; a read error may be the cause. The chain joins TRBV7-7 to TRBJ2-3, with TRBD2 identical over 11 bases. The length of the CDR3 is 18 residues. Germline V CDR1 and CDR2: SSHAT, FNYEAQ (reference sequence). CDR3 amino acids: CASSPTIAGGLMGNTQYF. CDR3 coding DNA: TGTGCTAGCAGCCCTACGATAGCGGGAGGGCTGATGGGGAATACGCAGTATTTT.

J is TRBJ2-3 and V is TRBV7-8; D gene uncertain. The CDR3 extends over 16 amino acids. The germline CDR1 and CDR2 sequences are SGHVS and FQNEAQ. V was cut by 3 bases and J by 2 bases, with 15 bases left in between. The CDR3, as DNA: TGTGCCAGCAGCTTGGTTGCGGCACGACCCACAGATACGCAGTATTTT. Translation: CASSLVAARPTDTQYF.

CDR3: CASSSPYEQYF. In nucleotides, the CDR3 is TGTGCCAGCTCATCCCCTTACGAGCAGTACTTC. This chain joins TRBV18 and TRBJ2-7; no clear D gene. CDR3 length: 11 amino acids. In germline, CDR1 is KGHSH, CDR2 LQKENI. V was cut by 5 bases and J by 4 bases, with 6 bases left in between.